Listed below are T cell receptor beta chains from one sample, sequenced in a study of glioma-infiltrating T cells. TCRdb re-analysed the multiplex PCR reads in MiXCR, keeping a single row per CDR3 protein. The table records 85,000 to 110,000 distinct CDR3 sequences, around 28% of them present only once. The sequenced sample was glioma tissue, nonneoplastic brain tissue, or PBMCs (not recorded which). The receptors here all came from a human donor with low-grade glioma or glioblastoma, undergoing nonglioma brain surgery, or in good health (not recorded which). CDR3s leave out the opening cysteine and the closing phenylalanine or tryptophan. The order of the fields is J gene, clone size, V gene, CDR3 protein. Clone size appears in some rows only: once, few, many, or a class for an expanded clone.

>TRBJ2-7|.|TRBV14
ASSEEFVASGDFAEQY
>TRBJ1-5|many|TRBV6-1
ASSPAGAGHHQPQH
>TRBJ1-2|.|TRBV6-6
ASSYGPQTYGYT
>TRBJ2-3|.|TRBV4-3
ASSLNRDTRY
>TRBJ2-1|many|TRBV6-2/TRBV6-3
ASSYLGGGPYNEQF
>TRBJ2-3|many|TRBV6-6
ASSYQGRPGDTQY
>TRBJ1-2|many|TRBV7-6
ASSPGGYT
>TRBJ1-2|few|TRBV4-1
ASSQERGRDYGYT
>TRBJ1-6|.|TRBV3-1
ASSLGIRGNSPLH
>TRBJ1-4|.|TRBV12-3/TRBV12-4
ASSFWEGEKLF
>TRBJ2-1|many|TRBV7-2
ASSLASGGAGNEQF
>TRBJ1-5|many|TRBV27
ASRVNSQYNQPQH
>TRBJ2-5|.|TRBV7-3
ASSLHPGVKETQY
>TRBJ2-1|many|TRBV20-1
SARRQTEQF
>TRBJ2-1|many|TRBV20-1
SVPHSLSSYNEQF
>TRBJ1-1|few|TRBV12-3/TRBV12-4
ACEIQSYTEAF
>TRBJ2-1|many|TRBV20-1
SASSYNEQF
>TRBJ2-7|many|TRBV2
ASSPTGVHEQY
>TRBJ2-5|many|TRBV6-6
ASSYGVATQETQY
>TRBJ2-1|many|TRBV11-2
ASSPGSGGNEQF
>TRBJ1-1|few|TRBV30
AWSVTGQGAIDAF
>TRBJ2-3|.|TRBV5-4
AIHGTSGGSGDTQY
>TRBJ2-3|many|TRBV27
ASSLTQLAGAADTQY
>TRBJ2-5|many|TRBV7-2
ASSSSLAIQETQY
>TRBJ1-1|many|TRBV2
ASRIQGLNPEAF
>TRBJ2-5|many|TRBV4-1
ASSQDSAPGETQY
>TRBJ1-2|few|TRBV18
ASSPTAGTGFGYT
>TRBJ1-1|.|TRBV3-1
ASSGTANTEAF
>TRBJ2-1|many|TRBV12-3/TRBV12-4
ASSSYNEQF
>TRBJ2-5|many|TRBV2
ASSVLGQSQETQY
>TRBJ2-3|.|TRBV2
ASSEAAGGWGTDTQY
>TRBJ2-7|.|TRBV7-9
ASSLGTENYEQY
>TRBJ1-6|many|TRBV2
ASRTASSYNSPLH
>TRBJ1-2|many|TRBV28
ASSFARNYGYT
>TRBJ2-5|.|TRBV7-8
ASSARGDRGQETQY
>TRBJ1-1|few|TRBV3-1
ASSQDFGYNEAF
>TRBJ2-7|many|TRBV19
ASSPSLTSLYEQY
>TRBJ1-1|many|TRBV11-2
ASTGKMNTEAF
>TRBJ2-7|.|TRBV13
ASSQSYEQY
>TRBJ2-1|.|TRBV5-1
ASSPLVQEDNEQF
>TRBJ1-5|many|TRBV6-1
ASGVRTGMNQPQH
>TRBJ1-3|many|TRBV20-1
SAPKGNTIY
>TRBJ2-4|many|TRBV4-3
ASSQERAVKNIQY
>TRBJ2-7|.|TRBV7-9
ASSLGGQVYEQY
>TRBJ2-7|few|TRBV19
ASSIGSGFRQIYEQY
>TRBJ2-1|few|TRBV19
ASSPSGLGEQF
>TRBJ1-2|.|TRBV4-2
ASIQAGTGGFYGYT
>TRBJ2-1|many|TRBV6-1
ASRQYPLAGEPNEQF
>TRBJ1-5|many|TRBV6-1
ASREGGNQPQH